This is a list of T cell receptor beta chains from one sample in a study of T cells after yellow fever vaccination. TCRdb ran MiXCR on the 5' RACE reads and lists one entry per CDR3 protein. The sample holds about 300,000 distinct CDR3 sequences, around 9.3% seen once. Sequencing used CD4+ T cells sorted from PBMCs, obtained 5 days after the yellow fever booster vaccination. All receptors derive from a man between 18 and 35 years old who received the YFV17D yellow fever vaccine. Each CDR3 is given with its conserved first and last residue. The order of the fields is V gene, D gene, J gene, clone size, CDR3 protein, CDR3 DNA. The D gene is left open where the match is weak. A row's size may be missing; if present it is once, few, many or a size class.

v_gene: TRBV20-1
d_gene: NA
j_gene: TRBJ2-2
abundance: NA
CDR3aa: CSARPGAVAGELFF
CDR3nt: TGCAGTGCTAGACCGGGGGCCGTTGCCGGGGAGCTGTTTTTT

v_gene: TRBV4-2
d_gene: NA
j_gene: TRBJ1-2
abundance: many
CDR3aa: CASSQVGDGYTF
CDR3nt: TGTGCCAGCAGCCAAGTCGGGGATGGCTACACCTTC

v_gene: TRBV19
d_gene: NA
j_gene: TRBJ1-5
abundance: few
CDR3aa: CASSIPAPHQPQHF
CDR3nt: TGTGCCAGTAGTATACCGGCACCTCATCAGCCCCAGCATTTT

v_gene: TRBV30
d_gene: NA
j_gene: TRBJ1-4
abundance: NA
CDR3aa: CAWNRQINEKLFF
CDR3nt: TGTGCCTGGAATCGTCAGATTAATGAAAAACTGTTTTTT

v_gene: TRBV6-1
d_gene: TRBD1
j_gene: TRBJ1-2
abundance: few
CDR3aa: CASSSTGQGYGYTF
CDR3nt: TGTGCCAGCTCAAGTACCGGACAGGGCTATGGCTACACCTTC

v_gene: TRBV28
d_gene: NA
j_gene: TRBJ1-5
abundance: few
CDR3aa: CASEDPHQPQHF
CDR3nt: TGTGCCAGCGAGGACCCTCATCAGCCCCAGCATTTT

v_gene: TRBV16
d_gene: TRBD1
j_gene: TRBJ2-3
abundance: NA
CDR3aa: CASRQGFPTDTQYF
CDR3nt: TGTGCCAGCAGACAGGGGTTCCCCACAGATACGCAGTATTTT

v_gene: TRBV6-5
d_gene: NA
j_gene: TRBJ1-2
abundance: many
CDR3aa: CASSYTDGTGYTF
CDR3nt: TGTGCCAGCAGTTACACAGATGGCACCGGCTACACCTTC

v_gene: TRBV27
d_gene: TRBD1
j_gene: TRBJ1-5
abundance: NA
CDR3aa: CASSPRDSSRSNQPQHF
CDR3nt: TGTGCCAGCAGTCCACGGGACAGTTCGAGGAGCAATCAGCCCCAGCATTTT

v_gene: TRBV7-2
d_gene: TRBD2
j_gene: TRBJ2-3
abundance: few
CDR3aa: CASSLGLAGAPRGTQYF
CDR3nt: TGTGCCAGCAGCTTAGGACTAGCGGGGGCCCCTAGGGGTACGCAGTATTTT

v_gene: TRBV6-5
d_gene: TRBD1
j_gene: TRBJ2-1
abundance: NA
CDR3aa: CASSPWRGQGRNEQFF
CDR3nt: TGTGCCAGCAGTCCCTGGCGGGGACAGGGGAGGAATGAGCAGTTCTTC

v_gene: TRBV11-2
d_gene: TRBD1
j_gene: TRBJ2-6
abundance: few
CDR3aa: CASSSVQGAGANVLTF
CDR3nt: TGTGCCAGCAGCTCTGTTCAGGGGGCTGGGGCCAACGTCCTGACTTTC

v_gene: TRBV12-3/TRBV12-4
d_gene: NA
j_gene: TRBJ2-1
abundance: few
CDR3aa: CASSFGGPQFF
CDR3nt: TGTGCCAGCAGTTTTGGGGGGCCTCAGTTCTTC

v_gene: TRBV5-1
d_gene: TRBD1
j_gene: TRBJ2-5
abundance: NA
CDR3aa: CASSLAGQGLETQYF
CDR3nt: TGCGCCAGCAGCTTGGCCGGACAGGGTTTGGAGACCCAGTACTTC

v_gene: TRBV5-1
d_gene: TRBD2
j_gene: TRBJ2-3
abundance: many
CDR3aa: CASSLGTSGGTDTQYF
CDR3nt: TGCGCCAGCAGCTTGGGGACTAGCGGGGGCACAGATACGCAGTATTTT

v_gene: TRBV7-9
d_gene: NA
j_gene: TRBJ1-2
abundance: many
CDR3aa: CASSLGLYPGGSYGYTF
CDR3nt: TGTGCCAGCAGCTTAGGACTTTACCCGGGCGGTAGCTATGGCTACACCTTC

v_gene: TRBV2
d_gene: NA
j_gene: TRBJ1-2
abundance: NA
CDR3aa: CASSESYRNYGYTF
CDR3nt: TGTGCCAGCAGTGAATCATACAGGAACTATGGCTACACCTTC

v_gene: TRBV7-3
d_gene: NA
j_gene: TRBJ2-3
abundance: few
CDR3aa: CASSSITRSGTDTQYF
CDR3nt: TGTGCCAGCAGCTCCATAACACGTTCTGGCACAGATACGCAGTATTTT

v_gene: TRBV4-3
d_gene: NA
j_gene: TRBJ1-1
abundance: NA
CDR3aa: CASSQDRYTEAFF
CDR3nt: TGCGCCAGCAGCCAAGATAGGTACACTGAAGCTTTCTTT

v_gene: TRBV5-1
d_gene: TRBD1
j_gene: TRBJ2-5
abundance: few
CDR3aa: CASSLGSGGRQETQYF
CDR3nt: TGCGCCAGCAGCTTGGGTTCAGGGGGCCGACAAGAGACCCAGTACTTC

v_gene: TRBV5-6
d_gene: TRBD1
j_gene: TRBJ2-2
abundance: NA
CDR3aa: CASSRKGQGTPGELFF
CDR3nt: TGTGCCAGCAGCCGGAAAGGACAGGGTACGCCCGGGGAGCTGTTTTTT

v_gene: TRBV5-8
d_gene: TRBD1
j_gene: TRBJ2-3
abundance: few
CDR3aa: CASSPRTGGRYFAQYF
CDR3nt: TGTGCCAGCAGCCCGAGGACAGGGGGCAGATATTTTGCGCAGTATTTT

v_gene: TRBV7-3
d_gene: NA
j_gene: TRBJ2-5
abundance: few
CDR3aa: CASSSQMGETQYF
CDR3nt: TGTGCCAGCAGCTCACAGATGGGGGAGACCCAGTACTTC

v_gene: TRBV4-3
d_gene: TRBD2
j_gene: TRBJ2-5
abundance: many
CDR3aa: CASSQTSGGAETQYF
CDR3nt: TGCGCCAGCAGCCAAACTAGCGGGGGGGCCGAGACCCAGTACTTC

v_gene: TRBV4-3
d_gene: NA
j_gene: TRBJ2-3
abundance: few
CDR3aa: CASSQEVGSGSTDTQYF
CDR3nt: TGCGCCAGCAGCCAAGAAGTAGGTAGCGGTAGCACAGATACGCAGTATTTT

v_gene: TRBV19
d_gene: NA
j_gene: TRBJ2-7
abundance: NA
CDR3aa: CASVEQYF
CDR3nt: TGTGCCTCAGTCGAGCAGTACTTC

v_gene: TRBV6-5
d_gene: TRBD1
j_gene: TRBJ1-3
abundance: NA
CDR3aa: CASSRGYRGLSGNTIYF
CDR3nt: TGTGCCAGCAGCCGCGGGTACAGGGGACTCTCTGGAAACACCATATATTTT

v_gene: TRBV9
d_gene: NA
j_gene: TRBJ1-1
abundance: many
CDR3aa: CASSYPESTLPGTEAFF
CDR3nt: TGTGCCAGCAGCTACCCCGAGAGTACCCTCCCCGGCACTGAAGCTTTCTTT

v_gene: TRBV10-3
d_gene: NA
j_gene: TRBJ1-6
abundance: NA
CDR3aa: CAISGEVDSPLHF
CDR3nt: TGTGCCATCAGTGGGGAGGTAGATTCACCCCTCCACTTT

v_gene: TRBV5-1
d_gene: TRBD2
j_gene: TRBJ2-3
abundance: many
CDR3aa: CASSRTTSEGGDTQYF
CDR3nt: TGCGCCAGCAGCAGAACGACTAGCGAAGGGGGAGATACGCAGTATTTT